This is a list of T cell receptor beta chains from one sample in a study of blood T cell repertoires in COVID-19. The data were produced by immunoSEQ multiplex PCR, yet TCRdb's version contains in-frame clones alone and is incomplete. The sample yields roughly 290,000 clones, over 80% seen once. The sequencing input was peripheral blood. Source of these receptors: a woman aged 45-65 years with active or convalescent COVID-19. Both conserved end residues are part of each CDR3. Each record gives: CDR3 protein, CDR3 DNA, J gene, clone size, V gene, D gene. A D gene is named only where the DNA matches it firmly. The size of a clone is reported for some rows only, either as once, few or many, or as a class for expanded clones.

CASSWGRGDSGNTIYF TGTGCCAGCAGCTGGGGTCGGGGAGACTCTGGAAACACCATATATTTT TRBJ1-3 . TRBV28 .
CAYRGMNTEAFF TGTGCCTACAGGGGGATGAACACTGAAGCTTTCTTT TRBJ1-1 . TRBV30 TRBD1
CASSQDHLASNTGELFF TGTGCCAGCAGCCAAGATCACCTAGCGTCGAACACCGGGGAGCTGTTTTTT TRBJ2-2 . TRBV4-2 .
CASSPDWYQPQHF TGTGCCAGCAGCCCGGACTGGTATCAGCCCCAGCATTTT TRBJ1-5 . TRBV12-3/TRBV12-4 .
CASSEGDSREDGYTF TGTGCCAGCAGTGAAGGGGACAGTCGAGAGGATGGCTACACCTTC TRBJ1-2 . TRBV2 TRBD1
CASSRDRGRDQPQHF TGTGCCAGCTCGCGGGACAGGGGAAGAGATCAGCCCCAGCATTTT TRBJ1-5 . TRBV18 TRBD1
CSVRPGGAYNEQFF TGCAGCGTCCGTCCCGGTGGAGCTTACAATGAGCAGTTCTTC TRBJ2-1 . TRBV29-1 .
CASSPSAGFGNTIYF TGCGCCAGCAGCCCCAGCGCAGGGTTTGGAAACACCATATATTTT TRBJ1-3 . TRBV5-1 .
CASSLWRATGELFF TGTGCCAGCAGCTTATGGCGGGCCACCGGGGAGCTGTTTTTT TRBJ2-2 . TRBV7-2 .
CASRHTMGTLNYGYTF TGTGCCAGCAGGCACACCATGGGGACTCTGAACTATGGCTACACCTTC TRBJ1-2 . TRBV28 .
CASSKKRAGVGYSNQPQHF TGTGCCAGCAGCAAAAAGAGGGCAGGGGTTGGGTATAGCAATCAGCCCCAGCATTTT TRBJ1-5 . TRBV21-1 .
CASGWATSGTQETQYF TGCGCCAGCGGTTGGGCGACTAGCGGGACCCAAGAGACCCAGTACTTC TRBJ2-5 . TRBV5-1 TRBD2
CASSREDYGYTF TGTGCCAGCTCACGTGAGGATTATGGCTACACCTTC TRBJ1-2 . TRBV18 .
CASSPTGTDNYGYTF TGTGCCAGCAGTCCGACCGGGACAGATAACTATGGCTACACCTTC TRBJ1-2 many TRBV28 TRBD1
CASSPLVQWTYEQYF TGTGCCAGCAGCCCCCTAGTCCAATGGACCTACGAGCAGTACTTC TRBJ2-7 . TRBV5-5 .
CASSIVWQSGQPQHF TGTGCCAGTAGTATAGTATGGCAGTCAGGTCAGCCCCAGCATTTT TRBJ1-5 . TRBV19 .
CASNRDIGNTIYF TGTGCTTCAAATAGGGACATCGGAAACACCATATATTTT TRBJ1-3 . TRBV30 .